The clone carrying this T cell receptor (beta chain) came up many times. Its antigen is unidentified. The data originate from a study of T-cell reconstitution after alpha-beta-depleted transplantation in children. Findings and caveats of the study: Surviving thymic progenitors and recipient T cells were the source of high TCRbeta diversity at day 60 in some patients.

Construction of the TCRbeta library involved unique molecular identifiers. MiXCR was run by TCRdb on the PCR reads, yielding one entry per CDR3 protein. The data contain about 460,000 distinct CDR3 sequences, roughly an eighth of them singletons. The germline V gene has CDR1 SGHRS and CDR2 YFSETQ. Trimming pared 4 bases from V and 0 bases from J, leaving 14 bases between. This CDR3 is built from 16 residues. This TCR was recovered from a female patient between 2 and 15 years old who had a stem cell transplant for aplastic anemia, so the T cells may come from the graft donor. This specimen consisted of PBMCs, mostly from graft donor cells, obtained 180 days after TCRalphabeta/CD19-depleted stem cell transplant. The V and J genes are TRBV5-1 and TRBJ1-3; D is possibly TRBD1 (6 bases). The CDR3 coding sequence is TGCGCCAGCAGCGCCGGGGCGGACAGCTCTGGAAACACCATATATTTT. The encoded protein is CASSAGADSSGNTIYF. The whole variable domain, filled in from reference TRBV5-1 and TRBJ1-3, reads KAGVTQTPRYLIKTRGQQVTLSCSPISGHRSVSWYQQTPGQGLQFLFEYFSETQRNKGNFPGRFSGRQFSNSRSEMNVSTLELGDSALYLCASSAGADSSGNTIYFGEGSWLTVV.